This paragraph covers one TCR beta chain sequence. Its antigen is undetermined. The data belong to a study of CD8+ T cells in alopecia areata. The overall study: Administration of oral tofacitinib to treated patients was at 5 to 10 mg twice daily. The study, taken as a whole, reports: Besides other cells, scalp samples also yield sequences of resident alphabeta T cells from normal skin. Persistence during tofacitinib was seen for many expanded lesional clones in scalp and blood.

Treatment: oral pan-JAK inhibitor, 5-10 mg twice daily. CDR3 size: 16 residues. The germline V gene encodes CDR1 LGHNA and CDR2 YNFKEQ. Trimming took off 0 bases at V and 7 bases at J, with 16 bases between the two ends. Sequencing relied on a cDNA template that was reverse transcribed from extracted RNA. Repertoires were generated with immunoSEQ multiplex PCR, while TCRdb's copy carries only in-frame clones and drops some. The sample has under 150,000 clones, roughly four fifths seen once; the top ten hold more than 20%. Source: CD8+ T cells sorted from blood, taken at week 4, from a patient treated with tofacitinib. The chain couples TRBV4-2 to TRBJ2-1; tentative D call: TRBD1 (5 bases). The clonotype was recovered from a human donor with alopecia areata. The CDR3 DNA follows: TGTGCCAGCAGCCAAGATGAAGGGGTGACGGGTAATGAGCAGTTCTTC. Its translation is CASSQDEGVTGNEQFF.